These 20 T cell receptor beta chains originate from one sample sequenced in a study of shared clonotypes between healthy human individuals (dated by TCRdb to 2020 to 2021). CD8 naive samples were CD45RO-negative cells positively selected for CCR7, giving a CD45RA+CCR7+ population that excluded TemRA cells. To prepare the library, the immunoSEQ multiplex PCR assay was applied. Not all clones reach the TCRdb copy of this immuneACCESS table, which keeps in-frame sequences only. Checked studies attribute under half of the gap to unresolved V genes and leave the rest unexplained. In this sample the table shows about 2.2 million clones, around 95% of which occur a single time. The ten top clones hold about 1.6% of the sample. The sample consisted of naive CD8+ T cells from PBMCs. What the cell subset or site label conveys for this sample: CD45RA+CCR7+. The source is a man aged 18-30 years in good health. Some clones in this sample may be carry-over from other donors' samples.

V and J are TRBV7-9 and TRBJ2-7; either TRBD1 or TRBD2 may supply D (5 bases each). Germline V lookup: CDR1 SEHNR, CDR2 FQNEAQ (reference sequence). With 8 bases removed from V and 7 bases from J, the gap between germline ends came to 21 bases. CDR3 length equals 14 residues. In nucleotides, the CDR3 is TGTGCCAGCGCAGCAGCTCTGGGGCCGGGGGAGCAGTACTTC. Encoded protein: CASAAALGPGEQYF.

The rearrangement links TRBV28 to TRBJ1-4, with a tentative D call TRBD1 (5 bases). V was cut by 0 bases and J by 8 bases, with 10 bases left in between. This CDR3 contains 14 residues. Germline lookup yields CDR1 MDHEN and CDR2 SYDVKM. CDR3 sequence reads: CASSLWGRTEKLFF. DNA of the CDR3: TGTGCCAGCAGTTTATGGGGCCGGACAGAAAAACTGTTTTTT. Full variable domain (missing parts from reference TRBV28 and TRBJ1-4): DVKVTQSSRYLVKRTGEKVFLECVQDMDHENMFWYRQDPGLGLRLIYFSYDVKMKEKGDIPEGYSVSREKKERFSLILESASTNQTSMYLCASSLWGRTEKLFFGSGTQLSVL.

CDR3 in amino acids: CASSHNRGAYEQYF. The CDR3 region has the DNA TGCGCCAGCAGCCATAACAGGGGAGCCTACGAGCAGTACTTC. This sequence joins TRBV4-3 and TRBJ2-7, with 7 bases that match TRBD1. CDR1 LGHNA and CDR2 YSLEER come from the germline V gene. The J segment lost 2 bases and the V segment lost 3 bases, leaving 4 bases of the junction unmatched. The CDR3 is 14 amino acids.

The chain joins TRBV28 to TRBJ1-1; 7 bases map to TRBD1. This CDR3 region has 14 residues. Trimming at V came to 5 bases and at J to 8 bases, leaving 11 bases not matched to a gene. The V gene's germline CDR1 is MDHEN and CDR2 SYDVKM. This CDR3 is CASSGTGTAFEAFF. As DNA, the CDR3 is TGTGCCAGCAGTGGGACCGGGACAGCCTTCGAAGCTTTCTTT.

The V call is TRBV19, the J call TRBJ2-1; D possibly corresponds to TRBD1 (5 bases). Deletions cut 5 bases from V and 8 bases from J, with 19 bases between. Germline CDR1 reads LNHDA; CDR2 reads SQIVND (reference sequence). CDR3 length equals 15 residues. The CDR3 here is CASSWGGPPLDEQFF. CDR3 bases: TGTGCCAGTAGTTGGGGCGGCCCTCCTTTGGATGAGCAGTTCTTC.

The V gene is TRBV11-2, the J gene TRBJ1-1; D unresolved. Between the trimmed V and J ends, which lost 1 base and 1 base, there was a span of 16 bases. The CDR3 consists of 17 residues. CDR1 is SGHAT and CDR2 is FQNNGV in the germline V gene. The CDR3 is CASSLGAVVEENTEAFF. The CDR3 DNA is TGTGCCAGCAGCTTAGGGGCGGTAGTAGAGGAGAACACTGAAGCTTTCTTT.

The rearrangement uses TRBV7-9 and TRBJ2-2; tentatively, D is TRBD2 (6 bases). Germline V gene sequence: CDR1 SEHNR, CDR2 FQNEAQ (reference sequence). V shed 7 bases and J shed 2 bases, with 14 bases lying between them. CDR3 length: 15 amino acids. The CDR3 DNA sequence: TGTGCCAGCACCCTGGGACTTGCAAACACCGGGGAGCTGTTTTTT. Translated: CASTLGLANTGELFF.

The rearrangement joins TRBV9 to TRBJ2-3; D is undetermined. Trimming removed 3 bases at V and 0 bases at J, with 11 bases between. CDR3 length: 15 amino acids. Looked up from germline, CDR1 is SGDLS and CDR2 is YYNGEE. CDR3 coding DNA: TGTGCCAGCAGCGCGTATGGAACTAGCACAGATACGCAGTATTTT. This encodes CASSAYGTSTDTQYF.

The chain links TRBV5-5 to TRBJ1-5; D is ambiguous. Per germline, CDR1 SGHKS and CDR2 YYEKEE (reference sequence). CDR3 size: 16 residues. V was pared by 4 bases and J by 4 bases, with 18 bases between. The DNA for the CDR3 is TGTGCCAGCAGCCACGGGTGGGGTGTCATTAATCAGCCCCAGCATTTT. It encodes CASSHGWGVINQPQHF. The variable domain in full, completed from reference TRBV5-5 and TRBJ1-5, reads DAGVTQSPTHLIKTRGQQVTLRCSPISGHKSVSWYQQVLGQGPQFIFQYYEKEERGRGNFPDRFSARQFPNYSSELNVNALLLGDSALYLCASSHGWGVINQPQHFGDGTRLSIL.

This rearrangement joins TRBV30 to TRBJ2-5; weak D call: TRBD2 (6 bases). V lost 3 bases to trimming and J lost 4 bases, with 9 bases between them. The CDR3 length is 12 residues. CDR1 and CDR2 from the germline V gene are GTSNPN and SVGIG (reference sequence). The CDR3 spells CAWRRGRETQYF. CDR3 coding DNA: TGTGCCTGGAGACGGGGGAGAGAGACCCAGTACTTC.

The rearrangement links TRBV9 to TRBJ1-1, with D uncertain. CDR1 and CDR2 from the germline V gene are SGDLS and YYNGEE. The CDR3 totals 17 residues. V lost 4 bases, J lost 1 base, and 20 bases lay in between. This CDR3 is CASSPSGRAGPNTEAFF. In DNA form, the CDR3 reads TGTGCCAGCAGCCCTTCGGGTAGGGCAGGCCCGAACACTGAAGCTTTCTTT.

This chain links TRBV28 with TRBJ1-2, with 7 bases aligning to TRBD1. The germline CDR1 and CDR2 sequences are MDHEN and SYDVKM. V lost 6 bases and J lost 8; bases outside the gene matches: 15. The CDR3 has 15 amino acids. CDR3 nucleotide sequence: TGTGCCAGCAGCCCCACCCCCGGACAGGCCTACGGCTACACCTTC. It specifies CASSPTPGQAYGYTF.

The chain uses TRBV9 and TRBJ2-4, with 9 bases that match TRBD2. The CDR3 has 15 amino acids. Germline CDR1 and CDR2: SGDLS and YYNGEE. J gave up 6 bases and V 2 bases, and 6 bases lay outside the gene matches. CDR3 DNA: TGTGCCAGCAGCGTCGGAGGACTAGCGAGAAACATTCAGTACTTC. It is translated as CASSVGGLARNIQYF.

This clone was detected a few times. This chain connects TRBV11-2 to TRBJ1-4, with D perhaps TRBD1 (5 bases). Per germline, CDR1 SGHAT and CDR2 FQNNGV. CDR3 length equals 13 residues. V lost 6 bases and J lost 5, with 10 bases in between. CDR3 amino acids: CASRPPGNEKLFF. CDR3 DNA: TGTGCCAGCAGGCCTCCAGGGAATGAAAAACTGTTTTTT.

The rearrangement uses TRBV27 and TRBJ2-5; D call uncertain. In germline, CDR1 is MNHEY, CDR2 SMNVEV (reference sequence). Trimming removed 2 bases at V and 5 bases at J, with 9 bases between. The length of the CDR3 is 13 residues. CDR3 coding DNA: TGTGCCAGCAGTTTACGCCAATGGGAGACCCAGTACTTC. It yields the protein CASSLRQWETQYF.

The chain joins TRBV29-1 to TRBJ2-2; D is perhaps TRBD1 (5 bases). CDR3 length: 14 residues. Trimming removed 6 bases at V and 1 base at J, with 12 bases between. Germline CDR1 is SQVTM and CDR2 is ANQGSEA. CDR3 amino acids: CSVDGQGNTGELFF. DNA of the CDR3: TGCAGCGTCGACGGGCAGGGGAACACCGGGGAGCTGTTTTTT.

The chain couples TRBV9 to TRBJ2-1, with TRBD2 matching 12 bases. After removal of 5 bases from V and 4 bases from J, the junction contained 7 bases not matched to a gene. This CDR3 region has 16 residues. Germline CDR1 is SGDLS and CDR2 is YYNGEE. The CDR3 region is CASRPSSGRGYNEQFF. The CDR3, as DNA: TGTGCCAGCAGGCCTTCTAGCGGGAGGGGATACAATGAGCAGTTCTTC.

The V and J genes are TRBV7-6 and TRBJ2-7; D possibly uses TRBD1 or TRBD2 (5 bases each). The V gene's germline CDR1 is SGHVS and CDR2 FNYEAQ. V lost 8 bases to trimming and J lost 1 base, with 15 bases between them. CDR3 length: 14 residues. The CDR3 loop reads CASAVGTESYEQYF. CDR3 in DNA: TGTGCCAGCGCCGTCGGGACCGAGTCCTACGAGCAGTACTTC.

The V and J genes are TRBV10-3 and TRBJ2-7, with a tentative D call TRBD2 (6 bases). CDR3 length: 15 residues. Germline V gene data show CDR1 as ENHRY and CDR2 as SYGVKD. The V gene lost 2 bases and the J gene lost 9 bases, with 20 bases spanning the gap. CDR3 protein: CAISEAAGGSLGQYF. The CDR3 bases are TGTGCCATCAGTGAGGCGGCAGGAGGGTCGTTAGGGCAGTACTTC.

V and J are TRBV7-7 and TRBJ2-2, with 9 bases that match TRBD2. CDR3 length: 14 residues. J gave up 5 bases and V 5 bases, and 3 bases lay outside the gene matches. Germline CDR1 reads SSHAT; CDR2 reads FNYEAQ (reference sequence). The CDR3 region is CASSGGLATGELFF. The CDR3 coding sequence is TGTGCCAGCAGCGGAGGACTAGCGACCGGGGAGCTGTTTTTT.